The subject of this entry is one T cell receptor (beta chain). Its specificity is not known. The data were obtained in a study of monozygotic twins with inflammatory bowel disease. Overall study results and limits: No difference in repertoire similarity was seen between concordant and discordant twins, possibly because power was limited. Differences in immunosuppressive treatment may have been a source of added variability in patient repertoires.

TCRdb reprocessed the 5' RACE reads; each CDR3 protein has one entry and no DNA is given. In total, the table holds approximately 330,000 distinct CDR3 sequences. This CDR3 has 15 amino acids. Germline V gene data show CDR1 as MNHEY and CDR2 as SVGAGI. A roughly 2.5 ml blood sample was drawn per donor. The source of this sequence is a human donor with ulcerative colitis or Crohn's disease, or a healthy co-twin of an affected twin (not recorded which). The sample was blood. The rearrangement links TRBV6-5 to TRBJ2-5; with no DNA, the TCRdb D assignment of TRBD1 cannot be verified. This chain's CDR3 is CASSLGGGRRETQYF.